The 19 T cell receptor beta chains below all came from one sample that was sequenced in a study of beta chain features in type 1 diabetes. The entirety of the isolated RNA underwent reverse transcription, so expressed TCRB transcripts were sequenced. Profiled with immunoSEQ multiplex PCR; TCRdb holds only in-frame clones, not every one. The table lists over 500,000 clones, around 16% of them singletons. Sequencing used naive CD4+ T cells from blood. These receptors were taken from a man aged 18 to 35 in good health.

This clone occurred a few times. This same CDR3 is encoded by further DNA sequences in the sample. This chain links TRBV28 with TRBJ1-2; the D is unclear. The CDR3 is 12 residues long. V was cut by 2 bases and J by 3 bases, with 4 bases left in between. The germline gives CDR1 MDHEN, CDR2 SYDVKM. CDR3 in DNA: TGTGCCAGCAGTTTAGGGGACTATGGCTACACCTTC. Protein product: CASSLGDYGYTF.

This clone was seen a few times. V usage is TRBV5-4 and J usage is TRBJ2-7, with D tentatively TRBD2 (5 bases). There are 13 residues in the CDR3. The V and J ends lost 5 bases and 0 bases respectively, with 9 bases between them. Per the germline V gene, CDR1 is SGHNT and CDR2 is YYREEE (reference sequence). CDR3 sequence (DNA): TGTGCCAGCAGTACGGGAAGCTCCTACGAGCAGTACTTC. This encodes CASSTGSSYEQYF.

There are a few counts of this clone. J is TRBJ1-2 and V is TRBV6-5; 7 bases line up with TRBD1. This CDR3 comprises 14 residues. V shed 2 bases and J 8 bases; nucleotides not matched to a gene: 8. Per the germline V gene, CDR1 is MNHEY and CDR2 is SVGAGI. In DNA, the CDR3 is TGTGCCAGCAGTTACGTAGTCAGGGGGTCCGGCTACACCTTC. Its translation is CASSYVVRGSGYTF.

The table lists this clone with a few counts. This chain's CDR3 is CASTYSQGRGETQYF. The DNA for the CDR3 is TGTGCCAGCACTTACTCCCAGGGGCGGGGAGAGACCCAGTACTTC. V usage is TRBV28 and J usage is TRBJ2-5; D may match TRBD1 or TRBD2 (6 bases each). Trimming cost V 7 bases and J 4 bases, with 19 bases left between them. Looked up from germline, CDR1 is MDHEN and CDR2 is SYDVKM. CDR3 length equals 15 residues.

The chain links TRBV29-1 to TRBJ2-7; a possible D gene is TRBD2 (6 bases). Germline CDR1 is SQVTM and CDR2 is ANQGSEA. V was cut by 3 bases and J by 3 bases, with 9 bases left in between. The CDR3 consists of 12 residues. DNA for the CDR3: TGCAGCGTTGAGACTAGTAACTACGAGCAGTACTTC. Amino acids: CSVETSNYEQYF.

The J gene is TRBJ1-5, the V gene TRBV4-2; D is undetermined. Germline CDR1 reads LGHNA; CDR2 reads YNFKEQ. The CDR3 is made up of 15 amino acids. V gave up 1 base and J gave up 4 bases, with 11 bases separating them. CDR3 sequence reads: CASSQGRELNQPQHF. For the CDR3, the DNA is TGTGCCAGCAGCCAAGGGAGGGAGCTTAATCAGCCCCAGCATTTT.

The sample holds a few counts of this clone. The gene calls are TRBV12-2 and TRBJ1-2; TRBD1, the table's D call, was not compared with the DNA. TRBV12-2 is noted as a pseudogene. The CDR3 spans 16 residues. DNA for the CDR3: TGTGCAAGTCGCCCAGGGTCCCAGGGGGCCCTTTATGGCTACACCTTC. It codes for CASRPGSQGALYGYTF.

This clone appeared a few times. The rearrangement joins TRBV7-2 to TRBJ1-5, with 8 bases fitting TRBD1. CDR3 length equals 16 residues. The V segment lost 3 bases and the J segment 3 bases; nucleotides outside the gene matches: 7. The V gene's germline CDR1 is SGHTA and CDR2 FQGNSA. CDR3 region: CASSLAGTGFNQPQHF. In DNA form, the CDR3 reads TGTGCCAGCAGCTTGGCCGGGACAGGATTCAATCAGCCCCAGCATTTT.

The V gene is TRBV28, the J gene TRBJ1-2; D possibly corresponds to TRBD1 (5 bases). Germline loops: CDR1 MDHEN, CDR2 SYDVKM. V lost 11 bases and J lost 5, with 15 bases in between. The length of the CDR3 is 12 residues. CDR3 in DNA: TGTGCCGGCGGGGGTGTCGGATATGGCTACACCTTC. It encodes CAGGGVGYGYTF.

There are a few counts of this clone. This chain links TRBV14 with TRBJ2-7, with D possibly matching TRBD1 (5 bases). V lost 1 base and J lost 2, with 12 bases in between. Looked up from germline, CDR1 is SGHDN and CDR2 is FVKESK. The CDR3 covers 15 residues. CDR3 protein: CASSQGGSTTYEQYF. CDR3 in DNA: TGTGCCAGCAGCCAAGGGGGCAGTACAACCTACGAGCAGTACTTC.

This clone was counted only a few times. The chain joins TRBV28 to TRBJ2-7; 7 bases are a match to TRBD1. Unmatched junction bases numbered 10, after V lost 6 bases and J lost 5 bases. CDR1 and CDR2 from the germline V gene are MDHEN and SYDVKM. CDR3 length: 14 residues. The CDR3 DNA is TGTGCCAGCAGGTTAACCGGGACAGCTAACGAGCAGTACTTC. Amino acid sequence: CASRLTGTANEQYF. The variable domain in full, with the rest retrieved from reference TRBV28 and TRBJ2-7, is DVKVTQSSRYLVKRTGEKVFLECVQDMDHENMFWYRQDPGLGLRLIYFSYDVKMKEKGDIPEGYSVSREKKERFSLILESASTNQTSMYLCASRLTGTANEQYFGPGTRLTVT.

Comments on this clone: Given a much more abundant clone one base away, this may be a read error. The chain carries TRBV7-3 and TRBJ2-1, with 9 bases fitting TRBD2. V gave up 5 bases and J gave up 4 bases; unmatched junction bases: 3. The CDR3 length is 14 residues. Germline V gene data show CDR1 as SGHTA and CDR2 as FQGTGA. The CDR3 sequence: CASSPGLAYNEQFF. The CDR3 DNA is TGTGCCAGCAGCCCGGGACTAGCTTACAATGAGCAGTTCTTC.

This sequence joins TRBV7-9 and TRBJ2-1; 7 nucleotides align to TRBD1. This CDR3 has 11 amino acids. Germline-derived CDR1 and CDR2 are SEHNR and FQNEAQ (reference sequence). Losses at the gene ends were 5 bases for V and 10 bases for J; bases not matched to a gene: 2. The CDR3 here is CASSPDREQFF. The CDR3 DNA reads as TGTGCCAGCAGCCCGGACAGGGAGCAGTTCTTC.

This clone occurred a few times. The chain is built from TRBV5-1 and TRBJ2-5; TRBD2 might be the D (5 bases). CDR1 and CDR2 from the germline V gene are SGHRS and YFSETQ. CDR3 size: 14 residues. V dropped 3 bases and J dropped 5 bases, with 14 bases sitting between them. CDR3 coding DNA: TGCGCCAGCAGCTCACTTACGCCGGGGGAGACCCAGTACTTC. It yields the protein CASSSLTPGETQYF.

The chain has TRBV28 and TRBJ2-7; 7 nucleotides match TRBD1. Germline CDR1 MDHEN, CDR2 SYDVKM. The junction had 3 bases not matched to a gene; V was cut back by 2 bases and J by 2 bases. The CDR3 is made up of 14 amino acids. CDR3 region: CASSLGGQPYEQYF. The DNA for the CDR3 is TGTGCCAGCAGTTTAGGGGGACAGCCCTACGAGCAGTACTTC.

This clone was observed a few times. J is TRBJ1-1 and V is TRBV28; 7 positions match TRBD1. In germline, CDR1 is MDHEN, CDR2 SYDVKM. The CDR3 is made up of 15 amino acids. The J segment lost 4 bases and the V segment lost 4 bases, leaving 9 bases of the junction unmatched. CDR3 DNA: TGTGCCAGCAGTTCCTCCGGGACAGCGGGCACTGAAGCTTTCTTT. It yields the protein CASSSSGTAGTEAFF.

This clone was observed a few times. The CDR3 sequence is CASSIVSGMNTGELFF. DNA for the CDR3: TGTGCCAGTAGTATAGTGAGCGGGATGAACACCGGGGAGCTGTTTTTT. The chain carries TRBV19 and TRBJ2-2; 7 bases match TRBD2. The germline V gene encodes CDR1 LNHDA and CDR2 SQIVND (reference sequence). The CDR3 contains 16 residues. Unmatched junction bases numbered 3, after V lost 1 base and J lost 1 base.

This clone showed up just a few times. The rearrangement joins TRBV4-2 to TRBJ2-7; 10 bases match TRBD2. The CDR3 consists of 19 residues. CDR1 is LGHNA and CDR2 is YNFKEQ in the germline V gene. Trimming at V came to 0 bases and at J to 6 bases, leaving 17 bases not matched to a gene. The CDR3 loop is CASSQDPAGGLAGVREQYF. DNA for the CDR3: TGTGCCAGCAGCCAAGATCCCGCCGGTGGTCTAGCGGGAGTTCGCGAGCAGTACTTC.

This chain uses TRBV5-4 with TRBJ2-1; 11 nucleotides match TRBD2. There are 16 residues in the CDR3. The V gene end was trimmed by 4 bases and the J gene end by 7 bases; junction bases not matched to a gene: 10. Germline CDR1 reads SGHNT; CDR2 reads YYREEE (reference sequence). The CDR3 nucleotides read TGTGCCAGCAGCCTGGCGGGACTAGCGGCTATAAATGAGCAGTTCTTC. Encoded protein: CASSLAGLAAINEQFF. Full variable domain (outside the CDR3, taken from reference TRBV5-4 and TRBJ2-1): ETGVTQSPTHLIKTRGQQVTLRCSSQSGHNTVSWYQQALGQGPQFIFQYYREEENGRGNFPPRFSGLQFPNYSSELNVNALELDDSALYLCASSLAGLAAINEQFFGPGTRLTVL.